This T cell receptor (beta chain) derives from a study of CD8 T cells in Susac syndrome. Findings and caveats of the study: An acknowledgment was made by the study that its TCR sequencing and HLA analysis involved relatively few individuals.

cDNA came from approximately 0.5 to 1 ug RNA primed by random hexamers. The CDR3 of TCR beta was amplified by immunoSEQ multiplex PCR across 54 Vbeta and 13 Jbeta. MiXCR, run by TCRdb on the immunoSEQ multiplex PCR reads, gives a single entry per CDR3 protein. The sample has about 280,000 distinct CDR3 sequences, roughly 84% seen once; the top ten hold about 0.11%. In the case of this clonotype: Its specificity is not known.

This CDR3 region has 18 residues. The V gene lost 2 bases and the J gene lost 0 bases, with 17 bases spanning the gap. CDR1 and CDR2 from the germline V gene are SNHLY and FYNNEI. The multiple sclerosis controls were treatment-naive patients affected by stable or active relapsing-remitting disease. Purification of the CD8+ and CD4+ T cells relied on negative isolation, and TEMRA cells underwent FACS enrichment. The rearrangement links TRBV2 to TRBJ2-4; D perhaps matches TRBD2 (6 bases). This clonotype was obtained from a human donor with multiple sclerosis. The sequencing input was CD8+ T cells from PBMCs. The CDR3, as DNA: TGTGCCAGCAGTGAATTGACGGAGGGGAGGCTAGCCAAAAACATTCAGTACTTC. It specifies CASSELTEGRLAKNIQYF.